Below are 18 T cell receptor beta chains sequenced from a single sample in a study of cytomegalovirus exposure and HLA in healthy donors. Primers: 60 Vbeta forward and 13 Jbeta reverse. The method was immunoSEQ multiplex PCR; TCRdb's version includes in-frame clones alone and lacks a portion of them. The sample lists some 100,000 clones, more than 65% seen once, with around 5% in the top ten. Sequencing was carried out using PBMCs. The receptors come from a woman aged 18-29 years in good health and CMV-seropositive.

The chain couples TRBV6-1 to TRBJ2-2; D perhaps matches TRBD1 (5 bases). V was shortened by 9 bases and J by 1 base, with 6 bases between the two germline ends. CDR1 is MNHNS, CDR2 SASEGT, per germline. The CDR3 runs 12 residues. CDR3 in amino acids: CASQGNTGELFF. The CDR3 bases are TGTGCCAGTCAGGGGAACACCGGGGAGCTGTTTTTT.

The sample holds one count of this clone. The chain uses TRBV4-1 and TRBJ2-7; 7 bases are shared with TRBD1. V shed 8 bases and J 3 bases; nucleotides not matched to a gene: 7. The CDR3 extends over 13 amino acids. Germline values: CDR1 MGHRA, CDR2 YSYEKL. The CDR3 loop reads CASGTAPGYEQYF. CDR3 DNA sequence: TGCGCCAGCGGGACAGCCCCCGGCTACGAGCAGTACTTC.

The chain has TRBV30 and TRBJ1-4, with TRBD1 matching over 7 bases. Germline values: CDR1 GTSNPN, CDR2 SVGIG (reference sequence). The CDR3 covers 13 residues. V shed 3 bases, J shed 10 bases, and the junction held 8 bases outside the gene matches. The CDR3 DNA sequence: TGTGCCTGGAGGACCGGGGGACAGTCAAAACTGTTTTTT. The encoded protein is CAWRTGGQSKLFF. Using reference TRBV30 and TRBJ1-4 for the parts outside the CDR3, the full variable domain is SQTIHQWPATLVQPVGSPLSLECTVEGTSNPNLYWYRQAAGRGLQLLFYSVGIGQISSEVPQNLSASRPQDRQFILSSKKLLLSDSGFYLCAWRTGGQSKLFFGSGTQLSVL.

This sequence joins TRBV14 and TRBJ2-2; D might be TRBD2 (7 bases). The CDR3 is made up of 16 amino acids. Germline CDR1 is SGHDN and CDR2 is FVKESK. Trimming shortened V by 1 base and J by 6 bases, and 15 bases separated the two germline ends. The CDR3 is CASSQGRRGGPGELFF. The CDR3 nucleotides are TGTGCCAGCAGCCAAGGGCGTAGGGGGGGCCCCGGGGAGCTGTTTTTT.

The chain employs TRBV25-1 and TRBJ2-7; D remains ambiguous. The V gene's germline CDR1 is MGHDK and CDR2 SYGVNS. Trimming took 4 bases from V and 3 from J, leaving 13 bases between them. The length of the CDR3 is 14 residues. CDR3 DNA: TGTGCCAGCAGTGGATTGCAGTTCCGCTACGAGCAGTACTTC. Translating gives CASSGLQFRYEQYF.

Remarks on this clone: This specimen includes other DNA sequences encoding the same CDR3. The chain employs TRBV6-1 and TRBJ2-7; perhaps TRBD2 as D (6 bases). There are 11 residues in the CDR3. Germline loops: CDR1 MNHNS, CDR2 SASEGT. Trimming shortened V by 6 bases and J by 4 bases, and 7 bases separated the two germline ends. In nucleotides, the CDR3 is TGTGCCAGCAGCGGGGGATACGAGCAGTACTTC. Residues: CASSGGYEQYF.

The DNA of the CDR3 is TGTGCCAGCAGCTTCGGACAGGAGGAGCAGTACTTC. The encoded protein is CASSFGQEEQYF. This chain uses TRBV7-9 with TRBJ2-7; 7 nucleotides match TRBD1. The CDR3 is made up of 12 amino acids. The J segment lost 7 bases and the V segment lost 3 bases, leaving 3 bases of the junction unmatched. Germline CDR1 is SEHNR and CDR2 is FQNEAQ (reference sequence).

This chain joins TRBV30 and TRBJ2-5; 10 bases align to TRBD1. Germline loops: CDR1 GTSNPN, CDR2 SVGIG (reference sequence). Losses at the gene ends were 3 bases for V and 5 bases for J; bases not matched to a gene: 3. This CDR3 contains 13 residues. CDR3 coding DNA: TGTGCCTGGAGGGGACAGGGGAGTGAGACCCAGTACTTC. Translated, it gives CAWRGQGSETQYF.

V usage is TRBV4-1 and J usage is TRBJ2-1, with TRBD2 matching over 9 bases. The CDR3 runs 18 residues. Losses at the gene ends were 0 bases for V and 1 base for J; bases not matched to a gene: 7. Germline V gene data show CDR1 as MGHRA and CDR2 as YSYEKL. CDR3: CASSQDAGTSWSYNEQFF. The CDR3 coding sequence is TGCGCCAGCAGCCAAGATGCAGGGACTAGCTGGTCCTACAATGAGCAGTTCTTC.

The chain uses TRBV28 and TRBJ1-2, with 7 bases that match TRBD1. Per the germline V gene, CDR1 is MDHEN and CDR2 is SYDVKM. Losses at the gene ends were 6 bases for V and 5 bases for J; bases not matched to a gene: 12. The CDR3 totals 15 residues. The CDR3 spells CASSENRGHSYGYTF. The DNA of the CDR3 is TGTGCCAGCAGCGAAAACAGGGGACATTCTTATGGCTACACCTTC.

The chain carries TRBV7-9 and TRBJ2-3; D gene ambiguous. The CDR3 is 12 amino acids. V lost 6 bases and J 6 bases, leaving 10 bases between the germline ends. The V gene's germline CDR1 is SEHNR and CDR2 FQNEAQ (reference sequence). CDR3 bases: TGTGCCAGCAGACCACCACTCGATACGCAGTATTTT. Residues: CASRPPLDTQYF.

The chain has TRBV27 and TRBJ2-7, with 12 bases lining up with TRBD2. Germline lookup yields CDR1 MNHEY and CDR2 SMNVEV (reference sequence). This CDR3 spans 17 amino acids. The junction had 9 bases not matched to a gene; V was cut back by 3 bases and J by 3 bases. For the CDR3, the DNA is TGTGCCAGCAGTTTTAGGACTAGCGGGAATATACTCTACGAGCAGTACTTC. Protein product: CASSFRTSGNILYEQYF.

This clone showed up just once. The V and J genes are TRBV7-2 and TRBJ2-7; 10 bases match TRBD1. V dropped 3 bases and J dropped 5; count of bases not matched to a gene: 7. Germline V gene sequence: CDR1 SGHTA, CDR2 FQGNSA. The CDR3 totals 15 residues. The CDR3 spells CASSFRDRGSHEQYF. CDR3 DNA: TGTGCCAGCAGCTTCCGGGACAGGGGTTCCCACGAGCAGTACTTC. Variable domain in full (rest from reference TRBV7-2 and TRBJ2-7): GAGVSQSPSNKVTEKGKDVELRCDPISGHTALYWYRQSLGQGLEFLIYFQGNSAPDKSGLPSDRFSAERTGGSVSTLTIQRTQQEDSAVYLCASSFRDRGSHEQYFGPGTRLTVT.

This clone was counted once. The rearrangement joins TRBV7-8 to TRBJ2-3; D unclear. The V gene's germline CDR1 is SGHVS and CDR2 FQNEAQ. CDR3 size: 17 residues. The germline V and J ends were trimmed by 2 bases and 0 bases, with 15 bases remaining between them. DNA of the CDR3: TGTGCCAGCAGCTTAACTCTCTTGGCGGCTAGCACAGATACGCAGTATTTT. Its translation is CASSLTLLAASTDTQYF. The full variable domain, in which reference TRBV7-8 and TRBJ2-3 provide the parts outside the CDR3, is GAGVSQSPRYKVAKRGQDVALRCDPISGHVSLFWYQQALGQGPEFLTYFQNEAQLDKSGLPSDRFFAERPEGSVSTLKIQRTQQEDSAVYLCASSLTLLAASTDTQYFGPGTRLTVL.

V is TRBV7-6 and J is TRBJ2-7, with 8 bases aligning to TRBD2. Losses at the gene ends were 4 bases for V and 3 bases for J; bases not matched to a gene: 8. CDR3 length: 15 amino acids. Germline CDR1 reads SGHVS; CDR2 reads FNYEAQ. CDR3 region: CASSSYGTRGYEQYF. The CDR3 region has the DNA TGTGCCAGCAGCTCGTATGGGACTAGAGGCTACGAGCAGTACTTC. The entire variable domain, with the rest obtained from reference TRBV7-6 and TRBJ2-7, is as follows: GAGVSQSPRYKVTKRGQDVALRCDPISGHVSLYWYRQALGQGPEFLTYFNYEAQQDKSGLPNDRFSAERPEGSISTLTIQRTEQRDSAMYRCASSSYGTRGYEQYFGPGTRLTVT.

As regards this clone: At one of its ends the junction is not consistent with the germline gene, which may arise from a read error. The CDR3: CSSRIAAADTQYF. CDR3 DNA: TGTTCCAGCAGAATAGCAGCCGCAGATACGCAGTATTTT. The chain links TRBV7-9 to TRBJ2-3; D unresolved. The V gene's germline CDR1 is SEHNR and CDR2 FQNEAQ (reference sequence). The CDR3 spans 13 residues.

This chain uses TRBV27 with TRBJ1-1; 10 bases line up with TRBD1. The CDR3 has 15 amino acids. Germline-derived CDR1 and CDR2 are MNHEY and SMNVEV (reference sequence). Losses at the gene ends were 5 bases for V and 0 bases for J; bases not matched to a gene: 3. CDR3 loop: CASSETGGMNTEAFF. The CDR3 region has the DNA TGTGCCAGCAGTGAGACAGGGGGCATGAACACTGAAGCTTTCTTT.

The CDR3 nucleotides are TGTGCCAGCAGTATCGGAGCCGAGCAGTACTTC. It codes for CASSIGAEQYF. V gene TRBV27 combines with J gene TRBJ2-7; unclear D gene. Looked up from germline, CDR1 is MNHEY and CDR2 is SMNVEV (reference sequence). Trimming took 5 bases from V and 6 from J, leaving 8 bases between them. The CDR3 is 11 residues long.